The 26 T cell receptor beta chains listed next were all sequenced from one sample in a study of T cell repertoires and HLA-DP antigens (dated by TCRdb to the late 2010s). Library prep was done by the immunoSEQ multiplex PCR assay. TCRdb stores this immuneACCESS table with in-frame sequences only. Part of the clones is absent; in the studies checked, under half of the shortfall reflects unresolved V genes, and no reason is known for the rest. Counted in this sample were around 110,000 clones; about 92% of them appeared once. Less than 0.35% of the sample lies in the top ten. Their antigen targets remain unknown. The sequencing sample was made of CD4+ T cells from PBMCs. These receptors were obtained from a woman aged 18-29 years in good health and CMV-seronegative.

A few counts support this clone. This chain uses TRBV30 with TRBJ2-2, with TRBD1 as a possible D gene (5 bases). The ends were cut back, 3 bases at V and 6 bases at J, with 14 bases in the middle. Germline V gene data show CDR1 as GTSNPN and CDR2 as SVGIG (reference sequence). This CDR3 region has 14 residues. The CDR3 nucleotides are TGTGCCTGGAGGTCCAGGGAATACTCCGGGGAGCTGTTTTTT. It encodes CAWRSREYSGELFF.

The V gene is TRBV30, the J gene TRBJ1-5, with a possible D match to TRBD1 (6 bases). This CDR3 has 14 residues. Trimming took off 3 bases at V and 0 bases at J, with 9 bases between the two ends. Germline V gene data show CDR1 as GTSNPN and CDR2 as SVGIG (reference sequence). In DNA, the CDR3 is TGTGCCTGGAGAGGGGGATATAGCAATCAGCCCCAGCATTTT. It translates to CAWRGGYSNQPQHF.

The chain recombines TRBV6-6 with TRBJ1-4; no firm D call. Looked up from germline, CDR1 is MNHNY and CDR2 is SVGAGI (reference sequence). This CDR3 spans 14 amino acids. Deletions cut 6 bases from V and 4 bases from J, with 12 bases between. The chain's CDR3 is CASRKPGLNEKLFF. The CDR3 nucleotides read TGTGCCAGCAGGAAACCGGGTCTTAATGAAAAACTGTTTTTT.

The chain has TRBV5-4 and TRBJ2-7; 11 bases line up with TRBD1. V shed 4 bases and J 7 bases; nucleotides not matched to a gene: 7. The CDR3 length is 14 residues. Germline V lookup: CDR1 SGHNT, CDR2 YYREEE (reference sequence). CDR3 coding DNA: TGTGCCAGCAGCACTCGGACAGGGGGCTTAGAGCAGTACGTC. This translates into CASSTRTGGLEQYV.

The genes are TRBV7-9 and TRBJ2-1; D possibly corresponds to TRBD2 (6 bases). Germline CDR1 and CDR2: SEHNR and FQNEAQ (reference sequence). V lost 5 bases to trimming and J lost 3 bases, with 14 bases between them. The CDR3 sequence is 15 residues long. The CDR3 protein is CASSAGRGNYNEQFF. Written as DNA, the CDR3 is TGTGCCAGCAGCGCGGGGCGGGGAAACTACAATGAGCAGTTCTTC. Combining the CDR3 with reference TRBV7-9 and TRBJ2-1 gives the whole variable domain DTGVSQNPRHKITKRGQNVTFRCDPISEHNRLYWYRQTLGQGPEFLTYFQNEAQLEKSRLLSDRFSAERPKGSFSTLEIQRTEQGDSAMYLCASSAGRGNYNEQFFGPGTRLTVL.

V gene TRBV29-1 combines with J gene TRBJ2-5, with D tentatively TRBD2 (6 bases). Trimming left V 5 bases short and J 1 base short, with 11 bases between. The CDR3 spans 13 residues. Germline V gene data show CDR1 as SQVTM and CDR2 as ANQGSEA. CDR3 nucleotide sequence: TGCAGCGTTAGGGGACTGCTCCAAGAGACCCAGTACTTC. This encodes CSVRGLLQETQYF.

The chain joins TRBV29-1 to TRBJ2-3; D call uncertain. This CDR3 spans 13 amino acids. CDR1 is SQVTM, CDR2 ANQGSEA, per germline. The germline V and J ends were trimmed by 7 bases and 2 bases, with 13 bases remaining between them. CDR3 residues: CSAARLYTDTQYF. CDR3 in DNA: TGCAGCGCCGCTCGCTTATACACAGATACGCAGTATTTT.

This clone was seen only once. Here the CDR3 reads CASSKERELIYEQYF. In nucleotides, the CDR3 is TGTGCCAGTAGCAAAGAGCGGGAGTTAATCTACGAGCAGTACTTC. The chain employs TRBV19 and TRBJ2-7, with 8 bases fitting TRBD2. Germline CDR1 is LNHDA and CDR2 is SQIVND (reference sequence). V shed 6 bases and J 3 bases; nucleotides not matched to a gene: 10. CDR3 length: 15 residues. Supplemented by reference TRBV19 and TRBJ2-7, the full variable domain reads DGGITQSPKYLFRKEGQNVTLSCEQNLNHDAMYWYRQDPGQGLRLIYYSQIVNDFQKGDIAEGYSVSREKKESFPLTVTSAQKNPTAFYLCASSKERELIYEQYFGPGTRLTVT.

The rearrangement uses TRBV5-4 and TRBJ1-2; D is possibly TRBD1 (5 bases). The V and J ends lost 0 bases and 8 bases respectively, with 8 bases between them. CDR1 is SGHNT, CDR2 YYREEE, per germline (reference sequence). The CDR3 totals 12 residues. The CDR3 DNA sequence: TGTGCCAGCAGCTTGGACAGGTTAGGCTACACCTTC. Translation gives CASSLDRLGYTF.

V is TRBV5-6 and J is TRBJ2-5; D is ambiguous. The germline gives CDR1 SGHDT, CDR2 YYEEEE. The germline V and J ends were trimmed by 4 bases and 5 bases, with 15 bases remaining between them. This CDR3 is 14 amino acids long. CDR3 sequence reads: CASSQSLGSETQYF. The CDR3 DNA sequence: TGTGCCAGCAGCCAGAGTTTGGGGTCTGAGACCCAGTACTTC.

The rearrangement joins TRBV6-8 to TRBJ2-3; weak D call: TRBD2 (6 bases). The V and J ends lost 8 bases and 5 bases respectively, with 17 bases between them. Germline V gene sequence: CDR1 MNHGY, CDR2 SAAAGT. This CDR3 has 14 amino acids. The DNA of the CDR3 is TGTGCCAGCTCGGCGGGCGGGAAGGGAGATACGCAGTATTTT. It is translated as CASSAGGKGDTQYF.

The genes are TRBV29-1 and TRBJ2-7; 11 nucleotides match TRBD1. The V gene end was trimmed by 6 bases and the J gene end by 12 bases; junction bases not matched to a gene: 7. The CDR3 covers 11 residues. Germline lookup yields CDR1 SQVTM and CDR2 ANQGSEA. This CDR3 is CSVGTGGRWYF. The CDR3 DNA sequence: TGCAGCGTAGGGACAGGGGGTAGGTGGTACTTC.

The chain carries TRBV5-1 and TRBJ1-2, with 9 bases matching TRBD1. The CDR3 runs to 15 residues. CDR1 SGHRS and CDR2 YFSETQ come from the germline V gene. V lost 4 bases, J lost 3 bases, and 7 bases stayed unmatched. The CDR3 region is CASSPGGQGYYGYTF. The CDR3 DNA is TGCGCCAGCAGCCCTGGGGGACAGGGCTACTATGGCTACACCTTC.

This clone was seen just once. The rearrangement uses TRBV14 and TRBJ2-3, with 9 bases identical to TRBD1. CDR3 length: 14 amino acids. Germline V gene lookup returns CDR1 SGHDN and CDR2 FVKESK. The J segment lost 1 base and the V segment lost 6 bases, leaving 2 bases of the junction unmatched. CDR3 sequence reads: CASRRTGGTDTQYF. The CDR3 DNA follows: TGTGCCAGCAGAAGGACAGGGGGCACAGATACGCAGTATTTT.

The J gene is TRBJ2-7, the V gene TRBV5-1; tentative D call: TRBD1 (7 bases). Germline-derived CDR1 and CDR2 are SGHRS and YFSETQ. Trimming cost V 4 bases and J 3 bases, with 14 bases left between them. This CDR3 is built from 14 residues. CDR3 DNA sequence: TGCGCCAGCAGCGGCGGGACAGAAATCTACGAGCAGTACTTC. It is translated as CASSGGTEIYEQYF.

The chain uses TRBV7-2 and TRBJ2-3; D call uncertain. CDR1 and CDR2 (germline): SGHTA, FQGNSA. The CDR3 length is 15 residues. V lost 0 bases and J lost 4, with 11 bases in between. CDR3 residues: CASSLARFLSDTQYF. The CDR3 DNA sequence: TGTGCCAGCAGCTTAGCGCGATTCCTCTCAGATACGCAGTATTTT.

J is TRBJ1-2 and V is TRBV7-9; the match to TRBD1 covers 9 bases. This CDR3 is built from 16 residues. CDR1 is SEHNR, CDR2 FQNEAQ, per germline (reference sequence). V lost 2 bases to trimming and J lost 6 bases; unmatched junction nucleotides: 10. The CDR3 spells CASSLWDRESLNGYTF. Written as DNA, the CDR3 is TGTGCCAGCAGCTTATGGGACAGGGAATCCCTCAATGGCTACACCTTC.

The chain couples TRBV28 to TRBJ2-7; 9 nucleotides match TRBD2. The V gene's germline CDR1 is MDHEN and CDR2 SYDVKM. The CDR3 sequence is 13 residues long. V lost 7 bases, J lost 6 bases, and 7 bases stayed unmatched. This CDR3 reads CASTLAGVPEQYF. For the CDR3, the DNA is TGTGCCAGCACCTTAGCGGGAGTTCCCGAGCAGTACTTC.

V is TRBV7-9 and J is TRBJ2-5; 8 nucleotides match TRBD1. V lost 5 bases and J lost 3; bases outside the gene matches: 8. CDR1 SEHNR and CDR2 FQNEAQ come from the germline V gene (reference sequence). The CDR3 loop spans 15 amino acids. CDR3 in amino acids: CASSPQGAAKETQYF. The CDR3 coding sequence is TGTGCCAGCAGCCCCCAGGGGGCGGCCAAAGAGACCCAGTACTTC.

The J gene is TRBJ1-6, the V gene TRBV7-3; D remains ambiguous. CDR1 is SGHTA and CDR2 is FQGTGA in the germline V gene. The CDR3 has 13 amino acids. V shed 2 bases and J shed 9 bases, with 8 bases lying between them. This CDR3 is CASSLRATSPLHF. DNA of the CDR3: TGTGCCAGCAGCTTACGGGCGACTTCACCCCTCCACTTT.

J is TRBJ2-2 and V is TRBV5-4; D not resolved. V lost 0 bases to trimming and J lost 1 base, with 7 bases between them. The CDR3 extends over 15 amino acids. Germline values: CDR1 SGHNT, CDR2 YYREEE (reference sequence). The CDR3 DNA follows: TGTGCCAGCAGCTTGGCCGTAGGGAACACCGGGGAGCTGTTTTTT. This sequence encodes CASSLAVGNTGELFF.

This chain joins TRBV7-3 and TRBJ2-2, with D uncertain. With 2 bases removed from V and 1 base from J, the gap between germline ends came to 14 bases. This CDR3 has 17 residues. Germline lookup yields CDR1 SGHTA and CDR2 FQGTGA. In DNA form, the CDR3 reads TGTGCCAGCAGCTTAGTAGGGCACTCCTGGAACACCGGGGAGCTGTTTTTT. Residues: CASSLVGHSWNTGELFF.

V gene TRBV27 combines with J gene TRBJ2-7; D tentatively reads TRBD1 or TRBD2 (5 bases each). V lost 6 bases, J lost 4 bases, and 10 bases lay in between. Germline CDR1 reads MNHEY; CDR2 reads SMNVEV (reference sequence). There are 12 residues in the CDR3. CDR3 bases: TGTGCCAGCAGCAAATGGGGGTACGAGCAGTACTTC. Protein sequence: CASSKWGYEQYF.

J is TRBJ2-1 and V is TRBV19, with TRBD2 identical over 15 bases. V lost 6 bases and J lost 0; bases outside the gene matches: 9. From germline, CDR1 is LNHDA and CDR2 SQIVND (reference sequence). This CDR3 comprises 19 residues. CDR3: CASSHWTSGGVISYNEQFF. The DNA of the CDR3 is TGTGCCAGTAGCCATTGGACTAGCGGGGGGGTAATCTCCTACAATGAGCAGTTCTTC.

This sequence joins TRBV18 and TRBJ2-1; 8 bases map to TRBD2. The CDR3 is 16 amino acids. V lost 2 bases, J lost 6 bases, and 9 bases stayed unmatched. Germline V gives CDR1 KGHSH, CDR2 LQKENI. The CDR3: CASSPWTGLGVNEQFF. CDR3 sequence (DNA): TGTGCCAGCTCACCATGGACGGGACTAGGTGTCAATGAGCAGTTCTTC.

This chain uses TRBV28 with TRBJ2-5; TRBD2 is a possible D gene (5 bases). Per germline, CDR1 MDHEN and CDR2 SYDVKM. The germline V and J ends were trimmed by 3 bases and 3 bases, with 11 bases remaining between them. The CDR3 runs 14 residues. The CDR3 DNA sequence: TGTGCCAGCAGTTTGACGGGGAAGAAAGAGACCCAGTACTTC. Amino acid sequence: CASSLTGKKETQYF.